This note documents a single TCR beta chain sequence. Its antigen remains unidentified. Base quality data are lacking; no much larger clone is found one base away. These data belong to a study of a mutant IDH1 vaccine in newly diagnosed glioma (dated by TCRdb to the early 2020s). Notes on the research overall: Patients were given eight vaccinations, in weeks 1, 3, 5, 7, 11, 15, 19 and 23, which matched visits V03 through V10. In the chemotherapy-containing groups, vaccination started alongside temozolomide cycles, whereas in patients who had radiotherapy alone it started 4-6 weeks after radiotherapy. Of the roughly 32 treated patients, 62.5% were male and around 40% were female, and a mean age of roughly 40 years was recorded. Before enrollment, patients had received standard therapy of radiotherapy alone, temozolomide alone, or radiochemotherapy with temozolomide; most received the combination. Peripheral blood samples were drawn at six visits, namely V03 (baseline), V05, V07, V10, V12 and V13. For exploratory analyses, longitudinal TCRB deep sequencing was carried out in more than 20 treated patients wherever samples were available. Overall study results and their limits: Availability determined which PBMC samples were chosen for TCRB deep sequencing. Vaccine-induced immune responses across multiple MHC alleles were detected in approximately 93% of patients. According to the authors, sample limitations meant that analyses of patient blood samples could not be reproduced. Pseudoprogression appeared unrelated to alterations in the top peripheral T cell clonotypes detected by TCRB sequencing.

The junction shows trimming of 3 bases on V and 4 bases on J, plus 8 bases between the germline ends. The germline V gene encodes CDR1 SQVTM and CDR2 ANQGSEA. Inclusive of the bounding cysteine and phenylalanine, the CDR3 is 12 residues long. Only CDR3 DNA is held: 36 bases, read in frame from base 1. The time point label of this sample denotes: week 11, during vaccination. Every vaccine dose consisted of 300 ug of a 20-mer mutant IDH1 peptide in Montanide, administered subcutaneously together with topical imiquimod. All donors had newly diagnosed IDH1-mutant astrocytomas of WHO grade 3 or 4 that showed loss of nuclear ATRX. The samples were drawn from NOA16, a multicentre, single-arm, open-label phase I trial in Germany that tested a mutant IDH1 peptide vaccine in humans for the first time. The DNeasy Blood and Tissue Kit was used to extract genomic DNA from EDTA blood for TCRB sequencing. The library was generated by the immunoSEQ multiplex PCR assay. Rearranged TCR beta chain sequences were amplified with the hsTCRB Kit following the manufacturer's protocol. Sequencing of TCRB libraries was carried out on an Illumina MiSeq. In the authors' own workflow: The kit vendor's proprietary platform handled demultiplexing, trimming and gene mapping. TCRdb stores this immuneACCESS table with in-frame sequences only. Part of the clones is absent; in the studies checked, under half of the shortfall reflects unresolved V genes, and no reason is known for the rest. V, J and clone size were drawn from that table, and D and trimming were deduced from the DNA. The sample table lists 30,000 to 35,000 clones, almost 90% of them with a count of one. The top ten hold around 20% of the sample.

This sequence uses TRBV29-1 and TRBJ2-3; no D gene call is confident. Sequenced material: PBMCs, taken from a glioma patient whose treatment included an IDH1 peptide vaccine. This receptor was obtained from a man between 18 and 35 years old with glioma. The DNA sequence follows: TGCAGCGTTGAGAGCTCCCCAGATACGCAGTATTTT. Its product reads: CSVESSPDTQYF.